These 18 T cell receptor beta chains were sequenced from one sample in a study of blood T cell repertoires in COVID-19. The data were produced by immunoSEQ multiplex PCR, yet TCRdb's version contains in-frame clones alone and is incomplete. The table includes about 88,000 clones, roughly nine tenths detected once. Sequences were obtained from peripheral blood. These receptors came from a human donor with active COVID-19. The donor label of this sample is uncertain.

The V call is TRBV11-1, the J call TRBJ1-1, with TRBD1 as a possible D gene (5 bases). The germline CDR1 and CDR2 sequences are SGHAT and FQDESV (reference sequence). V lost 7 bases and J 0 bases, leaving 12 bases between the germline ends. The CDR3 totals 14 residues. CDR3 nucleotides: TGTGCCAGCAACCCGACAGCCATGAACACTGAAGCTTTCTTT. This sequence encodes CASNPTAMNTEAFF.

The V gene is TRBV19, the J gene TRBJ1-6; D call uncertain. V was pared by 0 bases and J by 10 bases, with 13 bases between. The CDR3 has 15 residues. Germline CDR1 LNHDA, CDR2 SQIVND (reference sequence). CDR3 protein: CASSIDQAGGSPLHF. The CDR3 bases are TGTGCCAGTAGTATAGATCAGGCTGGCGGGTCACCCCTCCACTTT.

The chain uses TRBV27 and TRBJ1-1; 10 bases map to TRBD1. J lost 0 bases, V lost 6 bases, and 4 bases had no gene match. This CDR3 is 15 amino acids long. Germline CDR1 and CDR2: MNHEY and SMNVEV (reference sequence). DNA of the CDR3: TGTGCCAGCAGCGTCGGGACAGGGGTGAACACTGAAGCTTTCTTT. The encoded protein is CASSVGTGVNTEAFF.

The chain recombines TRBV5-1 with TRBJ2-2; perhaps TRBD2 as D (6 bases). V lost 9 bases and J 5 bases, leaving 17 bases between the germline ends. Per the germline V gene, CDR1 is SGHRS and CDR2 is YFSETQ. This CDR3 is built from 14 residues. The CDR3 region is CATARGRGTGELFF. The CDR3 nucleotides are TGCGCCACCGCGCGGGGTCGAGGTACCGGGGAGCTGTTTTTT.

The gene calls are TRBV5-1 and TRBJ2-7, with TRBD1 matching over 9 bases. The CDR3 has 14 residues. V lost 3 bases and J lost 4; bases outside the gene matches: 5. Germline loops: CDR1 SGHRS, CDR2 YFSETQ. CDR3: CASSSTGQGYEQYF. Here the CDR3 DNA reads TGCGCCAGCAGCTCAACGGGACAGGGATACGAGCAGTACTTC.

The V gene is TRBV7-6, the J gene TRBJ2-7; 7 bases map to TRBD1. Trimming removed 1 base from V and 3 bases from J; junction bases left unmatched: 6. Per germline, CDR1 SGHVS and CDR2 FNYEAQ. This CDR3 region has 15 residues. This chain's CDR3 is CASSLVGTDIYEQYF. As DNA, the CDR3 is TGTGCCAGCAGCTTAGTCGGGACAGACATCTACGAGCAGTACTTC.

The rearrangement joins TRBV5-1 to TRBJ2-3, with 7 bases aligning to TRBD2. Germline assignment: CDR1 SGHRS and CDR2 YFSETQ. The CDR3 is made up of 15 amino acids. With 0 bases clipped from V and 2 bases from J, the junction kept 3 bases outside the gene matches. The CDR3 protein is CASSLGAGSTDTQYF. CDR3 sequence (DNA): TGCGCCAGCAGCTTGGGAGCGGGGTCCACAGATACGCAGTATTTT.

This clone appeared a single time. The CDR3 DNA follows: TGCGCCAGCAGTTTGACAGGGGGGTACACTGAAGCTTTCTTT. Protein: CASSLTGGYTEAFF. The chain employs TRBV5-1 and TRBJ1-1; 9 bases are shared with TRBD1. The V gene end was trimmed by 5 bases and the J gene end by 3 bases; junction bases not matched to a gene: 5. The CDR3 length is 14 residues. CDR1 and CDR2 (germline): SGHRS, YFSETQ.

The gene calls are TRBV6-5 and TRBJ2-1; 8 bases line up with TRBD1. Germline values: CDR1 MNHEY, CDR2 SVGAGI. The length of the CDR3 is 15 residues. V shed 5 bases and J 4 bases; nucleotides not matched to a gene: 7. The CDR3 sequence: CASSLRQGQYNEQFF. CDR3 nucleotides: TGTGCCAGCAGTCTTCGACAGGGGCAATACAATGAGCAGTTCTTC.

The chain recombines TRBV27 with TRBJ1-2; no firm D call. Between the trimmed V and J ends, which lost 6 bases and 4 bases, there was a span of 12 bases. There are 13 residues in the CDR3. Germline V gives CDR1 MNHEY, CDR2 SMNVEV (reference sequence). The CDR3 nucleotides are TGTGCCAGCAGGCCAACGGGGAGCTATGGCTACACCTTC. As protein: CASRPTGSYGYTF.

The gene calls are TRBV5-4 and TRBJ2-1, with D possibly TRBD2 on 5 matching bases. V was trimmed by 3 bases and J by 9 bases, leaving 22 bases between them. The CDR3 is made up of 16 amino acids. Germline V lookup: CDR1 SGHNT, CDR2 YYREEE (reference sequence). CDR3 loop: CASSSRLVGRPIEQFF. CDR3 bases: TGTGCCAGCAGCTCGAGACTGGTGGGGAGACCAATTGAGCAGTTCTTC.

The sample holds one count of this clone. V is TRBV6-4 and J is TRBJ2-3, with D possibly TRBD1 on 6 matching bases. The CDR3 consists of 13 residues. The V gene's germline CDR1 is MRHNA and CDR2 SNTAGT. Trimming took off 4 bases at V and 1 base at J, with 6 bases between the two ends. The CDR3 region has the DNA TGTGCCAGCAGTGGACAGGGCACAGATACGCAGTATTTT. Protein: CASSGQGTDTQYF.

The CDR3 DNA follows: TGTGCCAGCAGCTTGGGGGTTCGGGCAGGGGATACTGAAGCTTTCTTT. Residues: CASSLGVRAGDTEAFF. This chain links TRBV5-4 with TRBJ1-1; maybe TRBD1 (6 bases). The CDR3 totals 16 residues. V was clipped by 0 bases and J by 5 bases, with 17 bases between them. Germline-derived CDR1 and CDR2 are SGHNT and YYREEE (reference sequence).

V is TRBV12-3 or TRBV12-4 and J is TRBJ1-2; D remains unclear. The CDR3 totals 13 residues. V was clipped by 6 bases and J by 3 bases, with 11 bases between them. CDR3 sequence: CASRRTRDYGYTF. The CDR3 DNA is TGTGCCAGCAGGAGGACGAGGGACTATGGCTACACCTTC.

The chain uses TRBV2 and TRBJ2-1; no clear D gene. The CDR3 is made up of 15 amino acids. Germline V lookup: CDR1 SNHLY, CDR2 FYNNEI. The ends were cut back, 3 bases at V and 0 bases at J, with 9 bases in the middle. CDR3 loop: CASSDKSYSYNEQFF. The CDR3 DNA reads as TGTGCCAGCAGTGATAAGAGTTACTCCTACAATGAGCAGTTCTTC.

The chain has TRBV5-8 and TRBJ1-4; D uncertain. Trimming took off 1 base at V and 2 bases at J, with 6 bases between the two ends. Germline loops: CDR1 SGHTS, CDR2 YDEGEE. The CDR3 is made up of 14 amino acids. The CDR3 coding sequence is TGTGCCAGCAGCTTGTCCCGGACTAATGAAAAACTGTTTTTT. As protein: CASSLSRTNEKLFF.

The rearrangement uses TRBV4-1 and TRBJ2-1; 10 nucleotides align to TRBD2. CDR1 is MGHRA, CDR2 YSYEKL, per germline. The CDR3 has 18 residues. Trimming removed 4 bases from V and 1 base from J; junction bases left unmatched: 10. The CDR3 loop reads CASSPRSGGAGSYNEQFF. CDR3 DNA sequence: TGCGCCAGCAGCCCCCGCAGCGGGGGGGCCGGGTCCTACAATGAGCAGTTCTTC.

The chain combines TRBV15 with TRBJ2-5; maybe TRBD2 (6 bases). The CDR3 is made up of 17 amino acids. V shed 4 bases and J shed 5 bases, with 23 bases lying between them. Per germline, CDR1 LNHNV and CDR2 YYDKDF (reference sequence). CDR3 nucleotide sequence: TGTGCCACCAGCATTTTCCGCGGGCGGGGCCAAGGGGAGACCCAGTACTTC. It encodes CATSIFRGRGQGETQYF.